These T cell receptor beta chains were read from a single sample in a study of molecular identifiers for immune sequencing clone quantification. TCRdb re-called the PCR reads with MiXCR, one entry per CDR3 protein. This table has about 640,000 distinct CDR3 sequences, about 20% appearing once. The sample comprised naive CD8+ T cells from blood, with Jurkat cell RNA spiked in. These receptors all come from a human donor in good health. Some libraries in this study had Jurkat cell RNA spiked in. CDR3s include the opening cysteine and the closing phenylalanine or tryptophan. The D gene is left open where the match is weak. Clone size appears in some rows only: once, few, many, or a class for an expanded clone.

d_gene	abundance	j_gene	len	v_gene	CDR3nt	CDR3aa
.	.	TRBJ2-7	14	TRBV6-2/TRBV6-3	TGTGCCAGCAGTGCGACAAACCCATCCTACGAGCAGTACTTC	CASSATNPSYEQYF
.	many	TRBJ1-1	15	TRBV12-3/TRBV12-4	TGTGCCAGCAGTTTAATTGGGGGTACAAACACTGAAGCTTTCTTT	CASSLIGGTNTEAFF
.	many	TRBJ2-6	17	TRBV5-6	TGTGCCAGCAGCTTGGATCCAGTTCACTCTGGGGCCAACGTCCTGACTTTC	CASSLDPVHSGANVLTF
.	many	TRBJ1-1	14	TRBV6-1	TGTGCCAGCAGGTACGGAGCAGGGGTTGCTGAAGCTTTCTTT	CASRYGAGVAEAFF
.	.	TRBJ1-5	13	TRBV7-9	TGTGCCAGCAGCTTAGGAGTAGGGCAGTCCCAGCATTTT	CASSLGVGQSQHF
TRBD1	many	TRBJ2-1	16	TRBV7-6	TGTGCCAGCAGCGATTTCCGGGACAGGGTAATGGATGAGCAGTTCTTC	CASSDFRDRVMDEQFF
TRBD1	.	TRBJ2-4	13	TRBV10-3	TGTGCCATCAGAACAAATCCGGGACAGGGGATGCACTTC	CAIRTNPGQGMHF
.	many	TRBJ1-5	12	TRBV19	TGTGCCAGTAGTATAGGGAATCAGCCCCAGCATTTT	CASSIGNQPQHF
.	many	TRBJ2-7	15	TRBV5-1	TGCGCCAGCAGCTTGGCTTTCGGCAGGAGCTACGAGCAGTACTTC	CASSLAFGRSYEQYF
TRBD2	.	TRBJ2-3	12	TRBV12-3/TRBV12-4	TGTGCCAGCAGTTTGGCGCTAGCGGCGCAGTATTTT	CASSLALAAQYF
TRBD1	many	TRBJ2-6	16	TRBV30	TGTGCCTGGAAATTGGACAGGGCCTCTGGGGCCAACGTCCTGACTTTC	CAWKLDRASGANVLTF
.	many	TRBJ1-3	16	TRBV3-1	TGTGCCAGCAGCCAACCTCAAGTCTACTCTGGAAACACCATATATTTT	CASSQPQVYSGNTIYF
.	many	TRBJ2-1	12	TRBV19	TGTGCCAGTAGTATGTGGGGCAATGAGCAGTTCTTC	CASSMWGNEQFF
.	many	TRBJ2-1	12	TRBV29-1	TGCAGCGTTGAAGCGGCAGCTGCTGAGCAGTTCTTC	CSVEAAAAEQFF
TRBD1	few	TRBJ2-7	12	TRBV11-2	TGTGCCAGCAGCCAGGGGGTGGTCGAGCAGTACTTC	CASSQGVVEQYF
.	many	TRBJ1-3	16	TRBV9	TGTGCCAGCGGCCCCAAGGGGCAGCCTGGTGGAAACACCATATATTTT	CASGPKGQPGGNTIYF
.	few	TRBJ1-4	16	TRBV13	TGTGCCAGCAGCACTACAAACCCCAGGAGTAATGAAAAACTGTTTTTT	CASSTTNPRSNEKLFF
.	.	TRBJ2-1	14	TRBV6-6	TGTGCCAGCAGTACCTGGGGGACGTACAATGAGCAGTTCTTC	CASSTWGTYNEQFF
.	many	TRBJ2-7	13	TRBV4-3	TGCGCCAGCAGCCAACTTGACGGATACGAGCAGTACTTC	CASSQLDGYEQYF
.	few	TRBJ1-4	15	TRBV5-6	TGTGCCAGCAGCTTACTAGGGTCCGGGGATGAAAAACTGTTTTTT	CASSLLGSGDEKLFF
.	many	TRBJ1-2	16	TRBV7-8	TGTGCCAGCAGCTTATCACCCACGGCCAATAACTATGGCTACACCTTC	CASSLSPTANNYGYTF
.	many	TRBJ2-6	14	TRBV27	TGTGCCAGCAGTGTGATGTCTGGGGCCAACGTCCTGACTTTC	CASSVMSGANVLTF
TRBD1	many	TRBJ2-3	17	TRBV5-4	TGTGCCAGCAGCTGGAACCTGGGACAGGGGATAACAGATACGCAGTATTTT	CASSWNLGQGITDTQYF
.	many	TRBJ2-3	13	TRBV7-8	TGTGCCAGCAGTTCCATTGTGGCAGATACGCAGTATTTT	CASSSIVADTQYF
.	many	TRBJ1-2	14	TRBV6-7	TGTGCCAGCAGCCCCGTCCTAGACGCCTATGGCTACACCTTC	CASSPVLDAYGYTF
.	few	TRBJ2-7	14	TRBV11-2	TGTGCCAGCAGCTTAGTCAGGGCCTCCTACGAGCAGTACTTC	CASSLVRASYEQYF
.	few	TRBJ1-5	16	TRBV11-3	TGTGCCCGAAACTGGGGCAAATATCGGAGCAATCAGCCCCAGCATTTT	CARNWGKYRSNQPQHF
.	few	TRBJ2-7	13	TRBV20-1	TGCAGTGCTAGCCGGACATCTCCCTACGAGCAGTACTTC	CSASRTSPYEQYF
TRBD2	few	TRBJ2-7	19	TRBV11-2	TGTGCCAGCAGCCACCGTAGCCCCTGGTCTAGCGGGATACCTACGGAGCAGTACTTC	CASSHRSPWSSGIPTEQYF